Below, one TCR beta chain is given with its context. At least ten counts were recorded for this clonotype. Its cognate antigen has yet to be identified. Base qualities are not recorded, but no much larger clone differs from it by a single base. Set within a cohort of healthcare workers in London, UK, this nested case-control study involved weekly PCR testing of nasopharyngeal swabs along with blood sampling. Healthcare workers were enrolled in the week of the UK lockdown, from 23 to 31 March 2020, and were followed every week for up to about 16 weeks. The data are from a study of early T cells in non-severe SARS-CoV-2 infection (dated by TCRdb to the early 2020s). Describing the broader study: TCR sequencing used bulk RNA from unsorted whole blood, so alpha and beta chains could not be paired.

The library relied on 5' RACE. Sequencer: NextSeq 500. To correct for sequencing error and PCR bias, the TCR library protocol tagged individual cDNA molecules with unique molecular identifiers. TCR alpha and beta chains were both sequenced, and the abundances of alpha and beta sequences in each sample were closely correlated with each other. Per the source publication's procedure: V gene, J gene and CDR3 annotation of TCR sequences was performed with Decombinator V4. Expanded TCRs were defined as changing significantly between any two time points under a Poisson model with p below 0.0001. TCR abundances were normalised to the total number of TCRs sequenced per sample and expressed as counts per million. MAIT TCRs were defined by TRAV1-2 paired with TRAJ12, TRAJ20 or TRAJ33, and iNKT TCRs by TRAV10 paired with TRAJ18. VDJdb, accessed 1 November 2021, was searched for CMV, EBV and SARS-CoV-2 annotated TCRs, excluding TCRs annotated for multiple antigens. TCRdb ran its own pipeline on the public reads, namely fastp trimming at Q25 and MiXCR clone calling, and kept in-frame beta chains. CDR3 protein sequences are deduplicated, and each keeps its most common genes and DNA. TCRdb's processing, not the authors', yielded these V and J calls. The sample table holds fewer than 25,000 distinct CDR3 sequences, of which over 4% were seen once. In total, the top ten clones hold roughly 5% of the sample.

Study-wide conclusions, independent of this receptor: VDJdb matching was skewed toward anti-spike CD8 responses and likely underestimated virus-specific expansions, missing private and CD4 specificities.

The CDR3 contains 12 residues, cysteine and phenylalanine counted. The entry retains the CDR3 DNA only, 36 bases that are in frame from base 1. CDR1 and CDR2 are read off the germline V gene (reference sequence) as SEHNR and FQNEAQ. Ends trimmed: V by 4 bases, J by 9 bases; bases unmatched to a gene: 6. The V and J segments used are TRBV7-9 and TRBJ2-7; TRBD1 fits 7 bases in the junction. The sequenced material came from whole blood. This clonotype was obtained from an adult who was a healthcare worker with PCR-confirmed SARS-CoV-2 infection or an uninfected control (not recorded which). The sequenced DNA: TGTGCCAGCAGCTCCTCACAGGGGAGGCAGTACTTC. Its amino acids are CASSSSQGRQYF.